These T cell receptor beta chains were read from a single sample in a study of blood T cell repertoires in COVID-19. Repertoires were generated with immunoSEQ multiplex PCR, while TCRdb's copy carries only in-frame clones and drops some. The sample holds approximately 240,000 clones, more than 65% seen once. Specimen: peripheral blood. These receptors were obtained from an older woman with acute or convalescent COVID-19. The CDR3 runs from the conserved cysteine through the conserved F or W. D genes are given only for firm matches. Clone sizes are given selectively: once, few, many, or a class where the clone is expanded.

CDR3aa: CASGTQNTEAFF
CDR3nt: TGTGCCAGTGGGACACAGAACACTGAAGCTTTCTTT
j_gene: TRBJ1-1
v_gene: TRBV2
abundance: once
d_gene: .

CDR3aa: CASSLVGGLQPQHF
CDR3nt: TGTGCCAGCAGTTTAGTTGGGGGCCTACAGCCCCAGCATTTT
j_gene: TRBJ1-5
v_gene: TRBV27
abundance: once
d_gene: .

CDR3aa: CASSLGTTYEQYF
CDR3nt: TGTGCCAGCAGCTTGGGCACAACCTACGAGCAGTACTTC
j_gene: TRBJ2-7
v_gene: TRBV7-9
abundance: .
d_gene: .

CDR3aa: CASSSLITSGGTDTQYF
CDR3nt: TGCGCCAGCAGCTCACTGATAACTAGCGGGGGCACAGATACGCAGTATTTT
j_gene: TRBJ2-3
v_gene: TRBV5-1
abundance: .
d_gene: TRBD2

CDR3aa: CASSPGQGSTDTQYF
CDR3nt: TGTGCCAGCAGTCCCGGACAGGGAAGCACAGATACGCAGTATTTT
j_gene: TRBJ2-3
v_gene: TRBV25-1
abundance: .
d_gene: TRBD1

CDR3aa: CASNKGGSQKNTEAFF
CDR3nt: TGTGCCAGCAACAAAGGGGGCTCCCAAAAGAACACTGAAGCTTTCTTT
j_gene: TRBJ1-1
v_gene: TRBV5-4
abundance: .
d_gene: TRBD1

CDR3aa: CSVGGDGNQPQHF
CDR3nt: TGCAGCGTTGGGGGGGACGGCAATCAGCCCCAGCATTTT
j_gene: TRBJ1-5
v_gene: TRBV29-1
abundance: .
d_gene: .

CDR3aa: CASSLVGAGETQYF
CDR3nt: TGTGCCAGCAGCTTGGTGGGGGCGGGTGAGACCCAGTACTTC
j_gene: TRBJ2-5
v_gene: TRBV5-4
abundance: few
d_gene: .

CDR3aa: CASSLGLTVYEQYF
CDR3nt: TGTGCCAGCAGCCTTGGACTGACGGTCTACGAGCAGTACTTC
j_gene: TRBJ2-7
v_gene: TRBV7-8
abundance: .
d_gene: .

CDR3aa: CASSPRTGGNEKLFF
CDR3nt: TGCGCCAGCAGCCCAAGGACAGGCGGTAATGAAAAACTGTTTTTT
j_gene: TRBJ1-4
v_gene: TRBV4-3
abundance: .
d_gene: TRBD1

CDR3aa: CASLGAGGSPLHF
CDR3nt: TGTGCCTCCTTAGGGGCAGGTGGGTCACCCCTCCACTTT
j_gene: TRBJ1-6
v_gene: TRBV10-3
abundance: .
d_gene: .

CDR3aa: CASSTGGSFNQPQHF
CDR3nt: TGTGCCAGTAGTACAGGGGGCTCCTTTAATCAGCCCCAGCATTTT
j_gene: TRBJ1-5
v_gene: TRBV19
abundance: .
d_gene: TRBD1

CDR3aa: CASKTPQGPNTEAFF
CDR3nt: TGTGCCAGCAAAACCCCACAGGGGCCGAACACTGAAGCTTTCTTT
j_gene: TRBJ1-1
v_gene: TRBV6-6
abundance: .
d_gene: TRBD1

CDR3aa: CASSLAGGENEQFF
CDR3nt: TGTGCCAGCTCGCTAGCGGGGGGTGAAAATGAGCAGTTCTTC
j_gene: TRBJ2-1
v_gene: TRBV18
abundance: .
d_gene: TRBD2

CDR3aa: CASSQREAAYNEQFF
CDR3nt: TGTGCCAGCAGCCAGAGGGAGGCAGCCTACAATGAGCAGTTCTTC
j_gene: TRBJ2-1
v_gene: TRBV21-1
abundance: .
d_gene: .

CDR3aa: CASTPLAGGIKETQYF
CDR3nt: TGTGCCAGCACCCCACTAGCGGGGGGGATAAAAGAGACCCAGTACTTC
j_gene: TRBJ2-5
v_gene: TRBV5-4
abundance: .
d_gene: TRBD2

CDR3aa: CASSQRGLRSYGYTF
CDR3nt: TGTGCCAGCAGCCAGAGGGGGTTACGCTCCTATGGCTACACCTTC
j_gene: TRBJ1-2
v_gene: TRBV3-1/TRBV3-2
abundance: few
d_gene: .

CDR3aa: CASSMSRTGDTGELFF
CDR3nt: TGTGCCAGTAGTATGAGCCGGACAGGGGACACCGGGGAGCTGTTTTTT
j_gene: TRBJ2-2
v_gene: TRBV19
abundance: .
d_gene: TRBD1